These 23 T cell receptor beta chains share one sample of origin, sequenced in a study of cytomegalovirus exposure and HLA in healthy donors. Some clones are missing from TCRdb's copy, which holds only in-frame ones; the method was immunoSEQ multiplex PCR. The sample lists 300,000 to 400,000 clones, roughly 89% occurring once. The specimen sequenced was PBMCs. These receptors all stem from a woman aged 18-35 years in good health and CMV-seronegative.

This clone was observed a few times. This chain links TRBV2 with TRBJ1-6, with D perhaps matching TRBD1 (5 bases). CDR3 length: 14 amino acids. Germline CDR1 and CDR2: SNHLY and FYNNEI. V was clipped by 3 bases and J by 8 bases, with 11 bases between them. Here the CDR3 reads CASSDLGGDSPLHF. The CDR3 bases are TGTGCCAGCAGTGATTTAGGAGGGGATTCACCCCTCCACTTT.

The chain recombines TRBV7-9 with TRBJ2-3; 16 bases fit TRBD2. This CDR3 has 17 residues. Trimming removed 5 bases from V and 3 bases from J; junction bases left unmatched: 5. CDR1 and CDR2 (germline): SEHNR, FQNEAQ (reference sequence). The CDR3 region is CASSGTSGGARTDTQYF. The CDR3 DNA is TGTGCCAGCAGCGGGACTAGCGGGGGGGCTAGAACAGATACGCAGTATTTT.

This clone was seen a few times. This sequence joins TRBV9 and TRBJ2-1; D remains ambiguous. The V gene's germline CDR1 is SGDLS and CDR2 YYNGEE. The V end was cut by 4 bases, the J end by 0 bases, with 5 bases between. The CDR3 covers 13 residues. CDR3 nucleotide sequence: TGTGCCAGCAGCTATAGCTCCTACAATGAGCAGTTCTTC. Translating gives CASSYSSYNEQFF.

The V gene is TRBV10-3, the J gene TRBJ1-1; D gene uncertain. The germline V and J ends were trimmed by 0 bases and 1 base, with 6 bases remaining between them. CDR1 is ENHRY, CDR2 SYGVKD, per germline. The CDR3 loop spans 14 amino acids. The CDR3 reads CAISESEENTEAFF. In nucleotides, the CDR3 is TGTGCCATCAGTGAGTCGGAGGAGAACACTGAAGCTTTCTTT.

V and J are TRBV7-2 and TRBJ2-1, with 10 positions matching TRBD1. Germline V gene lookup returns CDR1 SGHTA and CDR2 FQGNSA. The CDR3 has 16 residues. With V trimmed by 2 bases and J by 2 bases, 3 bases remained unmatched. The CDR3 protein is CASSLFGTGAYNEQFF. CDR3 sequence (DNA): TGTGCCAGCAGCTTATTCGGGACAGGGGCCTACAATGAGCAGTTCTTC.

The CDR3 DNA follows: TGTGCCAGCAGCTTGTTGGGACAGGGCCTCAATGAGCAGTTCTTC. Translation gives CASSLLGQGLNEQFF. The chain couples TRBV5-5 to TRBJ2-1; 9 bases agree with TRBD1. Germline values: CDR1 SGHKS, CDR2 YYEKEE (reference sequence). The CDR3 has 15 residues. The V and J ends lost 1 base and 6 bases, in that order; junction bases with no gene match: 5. The full variable domain, completed using reference TRBV5-5 and TRBJ2-1, is DAGVTQSPTHLIKTRGQQVTLRCSPISGHKSVSWYQQVLGQGPQFIFQYYEKEERGRGNFPDRFSARQFPNYSSELNVNALLLGDSALYLCASSLLGQGLNEQFFGPGTRLTVL.

The rearrangement links TRBV27 to TRBJ2-2; 10 nucleotides line up with TRBD1. Germline CDR1 and CDR2: MNHEY and SMNVEV (reference sequence). The CDR3 has 17 residues. Trimming removed 6 bases from V and 4 bases from J; junction bases left unmatched: 11. In DNA form, the CDR3 reads TGTGCCAGCAGGGGGACAGGGGTGTATAGTGGCACCGGGGAGCTGTTTTTT. Translation gives CASRGTGVYSGTGELFF.

The chain links TRBV15 to TRBJ2-7; a weak D match, TRBD2 (5 bases). Looked up from germline, CDR1 is LNHNV and CDR2 is YYDKDF (reference sequence). V lost 3 bases to trimming and J lost 4 bases, with 10 bases between them. The CDR3 sequence is 13 residues long. The CDR3 coding sequence is TGTGCCACCAGCAGGAGGGCCTCTTACGAGCAGTACTTC. Its protein product is CATSRRASYEQYF.

V usage is TRBV9 and J usage is TRBJ1-4; D is undetermined. Germline values: CDR1 SGDLS, CDR2 YYNGEE. This CDR3 is built from 13 residues. V lost 7 bases, J lost 8 bases, and 15 bases lay in between. As DNA, the CDR3 is TGTGCCAGCGGAGGGCATGTGGGGGAAAAACTGTTTTTT. Amino acids: CASGGHVGEKLFF.

This sequence joins TRBV7-9 and TRBJ2-7, with TRBD2 matching 10 bases. Germline values: CDR1 SEHNR, CDR2 FQNEAQ (reference sequence). Trimming took 2 bases from V and 3 from J; bases not matched to a gene: 1. This CDR3 has 14 residues. The CDR3 sequence: CASSLLAGDYEQYF. Written as DNA, the CDR3 is TGTGCCAGCAGCTTACTAGCGGGAGACTACGAGCAGTACTTC.

V usage is TRBV4-1 and J usage is TRBJ2-1; 15 bases are a match to TRBD2. The CDR3 has 17 amino acids. With 5 bases clipped from V and 5 bases from J, the junction kept 7 bases outside the gene matches. Germline CDR1 reads MGHRA; CDR2 reads YSYEKL. CDR3 residues: CASSEWTSGGANNEQFF. In nucleotides, the CDR3 is TGCGCCAGCAGCGAATGGACTAGCGGGGGGGCAAACAATGAGCAGTTCTTC.

V is TRBV6-5 and J is TRBJ1-2; perhaps TRBD1 as D (6 bases). V lost 6 bases and J lost 5, with 16 bases in between. The CDR3 has 14 residues. Germline values: CDR1 MNHEY, CDR2 SVGAGI. CDR3 protein: CASSSGTRAYGYTF. In DNA, the CDR3 is TGTGCCAGCAGCTCCGGGACAAGGGCTTATGGCTACACCTTC.

This clone appeared a few times. The junction shows a germline mismatch at one end, possibly a read error. The chain recombines TRBV11-2 with TRBJ2-7, with 9 nucleotides matching TRBD2. The CDR3 is made up of 15 amino acids. Germline lookup yields CDR1 SGHAT and CDR2 FQNNGV. The CDR3 sequence: CASSLEPSGAAYLSF. The CDR3 DNA follows: TGTGCCAGCAGCTTAGAACCTAGCGGGGCAGCCTACTTGTCCTTC.

The chain joins TRBV5-1 to TRBJ2-5; D perhaps matches TRBD1 (5 bases). V was pared by 2 bases and J by 0 bases, with 8 bases between. Germline CDR1 and CDR2: SGHRS and YFSETQ. This CDR3 is built from 14 residues. The CDR3 region has the DNA TGCGCCAGCAGCTTAGGGGCCCACCAAGAGACCCAGTACTTC. Amino acids: CASSLGAHQETQYF.

This chain links TRBV29-1 with TRBJ1-2, with 7 bases fitting TRBD1. This CDR3 spans 13 amino acids. V dropped 7 bases and J dropped 0; count of bases not matched to a gene: 5. Germline V gene sequence: CDR1 SQVTM, CDR2 ANQGSEA. In DNA form, the CDR3 reads TGCAGCGCGACAGGGCTCCCTAACTATGGCTACACCTTC. Translated: CSATGLPNYGYTF.

The V gene is TRBV2, the J gene TRBJ2-1; D gene ambiguous. Germline CDR1 reads SNHLY; CDR2 reads FYNNEI. The V gene lost 1 base and the J gene lost 10 bases, with 17 bases spanning the gap. The CDR3 extends over 15 amino acids. CDR3 protein: CASSEGLTMAHEQFF. The CDR3 DNA reads as TGTGCCAGCAGTGAAGGACTTACTATGGCGCACGAGCAGTTCTTC.

The V call is TRBV27, the J call TRBJ2-7, with TRBD2 matching 7 bases. In germline, CDR1 is MNHEY, CDR2 SMNVEV (reference sequence). V shed 6 bases, J shed 2 bases, and the junction held 10 bases outside the gene matches. There are 15 residues in the CDR3. The CDR3 protein is CASRPIGGRAYEQYF. The CDR3 DNA is TGTGCCAGCAGACCCATTGGCGGGAGAGCCTACGAGCAGTACTTC.

The chain recombines TRBV19 with TRBJ2-1; 8 bases map to TRBD2. The junction had 11 bases not matched to a gene; V was cut back by 3 bases and J by 4 bases. The CDR3 extends over 17 amino acids. Germline V gives CDR1 LNHDA, CDR2 SQIVND (reference sequence). The CDR3 nucleotides are TGTGCCAGTAGTATGGGAGATGGGACTAGGGCATACAATGAGCAGTTCTTC. This sequence encodes CASSMGDGTRAYNEQFF.

The chain combines TRBV13 with TRBJ2-2, with 9 bases matching TRBD2. The V and J ends lost 4 bases and 8 bases, in that order; junction bases with no gene match: 8. CDR1 and CDR2 (germline): PRHDT, FYEKMQ (reference sequence). This CDR3 is built from 15 residues. The DNA for the CDR3 is TGTGCCAGCAGCTCCCGACTAGCGGCAAATGGGGAGCTGTTTTTT. The encoded protein is CASSSRLAANGELFF.

V is TRBV27 and J is TRBJ2-1; unclear D gene. The CDR3 sequence is 13 residues long. Germline CDR1 reads MNHEY; CDR2 reads SMNVEV (reference sequence). The V end was cut by 0 bases, the J end by 7 bases, with 7 bases between. CDR3 amino acids: CASSLSALNEQFF. CDR3 bases: TGTGCCAGCAGTTTATCAGCCCTGAATGAGCAGTTCTTC.

This chain uses TRBV15 with TRBJ2-1; tentatively, D is TRBD2 (6 bases). The CDR3 runs 17 residues. V was clipped by 1 base and J by 9 bases, with 22 bases between them. Germline lookup yields CDR1 LNHNV and CDR2 YYDKDF (reference sequence). The CDR3 spells CATSRGAAAGVGSEQFF. The DNA for the CDR3 is TGTGCCACCAGCAGAGGAGCGGCAGCGGGTGTTGGCAGTGAGCAGTTCTTC.

This sequence joins TRBV19 and TRBJ2-1; D not resolved. V lost 5 bases and J lost 6, with 11 bases in between. The CDR3 covers 13 residues. Germline CDR1 reads LNHDA; CDR2 reads SQIVND (reference sequence). CDR3 DNA: TGTGCCAGTAGTCTCTTTGGCGGCAATGAGCAGTTCTTC. It encodes CASSLFGGNEQFF.

The chain is built from TRBV14 and TRBJ2-7; possibly TRBD1 for D (6 bases). With 5 bases removed from V and 3 bases from J, the gap between germline ends came to 17 bases. The length of the CDR3 is 15 residues. In germline, CDR1 is SGHDN, CDR2 FVKESK. The CDR3 is CASSVGWGPSYEQYF. The CDR3 DNA reads as TGTGCCAGCAGCGTGGGTTGGGGGCCAAGCTACGAGCAGTACTTC.